This note documents a single T cell receptor beta chain sequence. Its target is not known. This entry comes from a study of T cell responses to AZD1222 COVID-19 vaccine. Overall study results and limits: Repertoires were obtained only post-peak T cell response. Reportedly, nearly half the spike-specific TCRs target unmutated variant regions. Clonal diversity may have been underestimated in mostly white British donors. Only six individuals given AZD1222 were seropositive at baseline.

The table came from immunoSEQ multiplex PCR; TCRdb's copy has only in-frame clones and leaves some out. The sample holds approximately 180,000 clones, 75% to 90% seen once. CDR1 is KGHSH, CDR2 LQKENI, per germline. The V end lost 3 bases, the J end lost 3 bases, and 14 bases lay between the germline ends. This CDR3 region has 16 residues. Sequencing used peripheral blood, obtained 28 days after the second dose of the MenACWY control vaccine. The chain is built from TRBV18 and TRBJ2-2; the D is unclear. The sequence came from an adult who received the MenACWY meningococcal vaccine as a control. CDR3 sequence (DNA): TGTGCCAGCTCACCCGGGTGGCAGTCGGACACCGGGGAGCTGTTTTTT. Translated: CASSPGWQSDTGELFF.